Each of the 16 T cell receptor beta chains below was sequenced from the same sample in a study of shared clonotypes between healthy human individuals. Clones were read by immunoSEQ multiplex PCR, and TCRdb kept only the in-frame ones, dropping some. The sample lists 2 million to 2.5 million clones, about 94% seen once, with over 0.1% in the top ten. Sequencing was done on a sample of naive CD4+ T cells sorted from blood. Indicated subset: CD45RA+ positively selected. The receptors here all came from a man younger than 35 in good health.

Regarding this clone: This sample also contains other DNA sequences that code for the same CDR3. The genes are TRBV18 and TRBJ2-3; the match to TRBD1 covers 7 bases. The J segment lost 1 base and the V segment lost 2 bases, leaving 0 bases of the junction unmatched. CDR3 length: 14 residues. Germline CDR1 KGHSH, CDR2 LQKENI. The CDR3 DNA is TGTGCCAGCTCACCAGACAGGGGCACAGATACGCAGTATTTT. Protein product: CASSPDRGTDTQYF.

The chain uses TRBV10-3 and TRBJ1-5, with 8 bases fitting TRBD1. This CDR3 is 15 amino acids long. Germline V lookup: CDR1 ENHRY, CDR2 SYGVKD. The V gene end was trimmed by 1 base and the J gene end by 5 bases; junction bases not matched to a gene: 4. The CDR3: CAISEYGTGDQPQHF. CDR3 sequence (DNA): TGTGCCATCAGTGAGTACGGGACAGGCGATCAGCCCCAGCATTTT.

The gene calls are TRBV11-2 and TRBJ2-5; no definite D call. The CDR3 is 15 amino acids. CDR1 SGHAT and CDR2 FQNNGV come from the germline V gene. Trimming removed 0 bases at V and 5 bases at J, with 13 bases between. The CDR3 coding sequence is TGTGCCAGCAGCTTAGATAGTAGGGTAGGGGAGACCCAGTACTTC. This sequence encodes CASSLDSRVGETQYF.

This sequence joins TRBV11-2 and TRBJ2-1, with 9 positions matching TRBD1. The CDR3 extends over 17 amino acids. The V segment lost 0 bases and the J segment 0 bases; nucleotides outside the gene matches: 3. Looked up from germline, CDR1 is SGHAT and CDR2 is FQNNGV. CDR3 loop: CASSLEGTGLSYNEQFF. The CDR3 DNA is TGTGCCAGCAGCTTAGAAGGGACAGGGCTCTCCTACAATGAGCAGTTCTTC.

J is TRBJ2-7 and V is TRBV5-4; maybe TRBD1 (5 bases). This CDR3 spans 14 amino acids. Germline loops: CDR1 SGHNT, CDR2 YYREEE (reference sequence). The V end was cut by 2 bases, the J end by 0 bases, with 9 bases between. CDR3 region: CASSLQASSYEQYF. CDR3 nucleotide sequence: TGTGCCAGCAGCTTACAGGCAAGCTCCTACGAGCAGTACTTC.

The rearrangement joins TRBV2 to TRBJ2-7; unclear D gene. Trimming left V 4 bases short and J 4 bases short, with 17 bases between. Germline V lookup: CDR1 SNHLY, CDR2 FYNNEI. The CDR3 runs 15 residues. CDR3 sequence: CASSGRPVLGYEQYF. CDR3 coding DNA: TGTGCCAGCAGTGGCCGTCCGGTCCTTGGGTACGAGCAGTACTTC.

The chain recombines TRBV5-1 with TRBJ2-1; D remains unclear. Germline V gene data show CDR1 as SGHRS and CDR2 as YFSETQ. CDR3 length: 16 amino acids. V was pared by 0 bases and J by 6 bases, with 16 bases between. The CDR3 DNA sequence: TGCGCCAGCAGCTTGGCCAGTATCTCGCTACTCAATGAGCAGTTCTTC. Translating it yields CASSLASISLLNEQFF.

The chain recombines TRBV6-1 with TRBJ2-5, with a tentative D call TRBD1 (6 bases). Germline CDR1 MNHNS, CDR2 SASEGT. This CDR3 has 14 amino acids. The V end lost 4 bases, the J end lost 5 bases, and 14 bases lay between the germline ends. CDR3 nucleotides: TGTGCCAGCAGTGTCGACGCAGGGGTGGAGACCCAGTACTTC. It translates to CASSVDAGVETQYF.

Concerning this clone: Other DNA variants within this sample encode the same CDR3. The chain recombines TRBV5-1 with TRBJ1-4; no reliable D call. From germline, CDR1 is SGHRS and CDR2 YFSETQ. V lost 0 bases and J 5 bases, leaving 8 bases between the germline ends. The CDR3 runs to 14 residues. The CDR3 here is CASSLGQENEKLFF. The CDR3 DNA follows: TGCGCCAGCAGCTTGGGGCAGGAAAATGAAAAACTGTTTTTT.

The CDR3 loop reads CASSSGHLTGELFF. The CDR3, as DNA: TGTGCCAGCAGCTCGGGACACCTCACCGGGGAGCTGTTTTTT. The chain combines TRBV5-6 with TRBJ2-2; D perhaps matches TRBD1 (6 bases). Germline V CDR1 and CDR2: SGHDT, YYEEEE. Between the trimmed V and J ends, which lost 3 bases and 4 bases, there was a span of 10 bases. The CDR3 runs to 14 residues. The complete variable domain, with remaining parts taken from reference TRBV5-6 and TRBJ2-2, reads DAGVTQSPTHLIKTRGQQVTLRCSPKSGHDTVSWYQQALGQGPQFIFQYYEEEERQRGNFPDRFSGHQFPNYSSELNVNALLLGDSALYLCASSSGHLTGELFFGEGSRLTVL.

The chain combines TRBV29-1 with TRBJ1-3; D may be TRBD1 (5 bases). The CDR3 loop spans 15 amino acids. V was clipped by 1 base and J by 3 bases, with 13 bases between them. CDR1 and CDR2 from the germline V gene are SQVTM and ANQGSEA. CDR3 sequence: CSVEGQGCFGNTIYF. CDR3 in DNA: TGCAGCGTTGAAGGGCAGGGATGCTTTGGAAACACCATATATTTT.

CDR3 sequence reads: CASSPSDRAPSNQPQHF. In DNA form, the CDR3 reads TGTGCCAGCAGCCCCTCCGACAGAGCTCCTAGCAATCAGCCCCAGCATTTT. The rearrangement links TRBV28 to TRBJ1-5, with D maybe TRBD1 (5 bases). The germline V and J ends were trimmed by 6 bases and 0 bases, with 18 bases remaining between them. CDR1 MDHEN and CDR2 SYDVKM come from the germline V gene. The CDR3 loop spans 17 amino acids.

The chain has TRBV9 and TRBJ2-2, with TRBD2 matching 11 bases. V dropped 0 bases and J dropped 5; count of bases not matched to a gene: 3. CDR3 length equals 16 residues. CDR1 is SGDLS and CDR2 is YYNGEE in the germline V gene. CDR3 sequence (DNA): TGTGCCAGCAGCGTAGGGACTAGCGGGTTTACCGGGGAGCTGTTTTTT. Its protein product is CASSVGTSGFTGELFF.

The gene calls are TRBV19 and TRBJ1-1, with D perhaps matching TRBD1 (5 bases). V was cut by 7 bases and J by 1 base, with 13 bases left in between. The CDR3 length is 14 residues. Per germline, CDR1 LNHDA and CDR2 SQIVND (reference sequence). DNA of the CDR3: TGTGCCAGTACCAAGCCCGGGGCGAACACTGAAGCTTTCTTT. Translation gives CASTKPGANTEAFF.

The V and J genes are TRBV5-1 and TRBJ1-5; D remains ambiguous. V lost 1 base, J lost 5 bases, and 10 bases lay in between. Germline values: CDR1 SGHRS, CDR2 YFSETQ. This CDR3 contains 14 residues. CDR3 region: CASSLLGIDQPQHF. The CDR3 DNA sequence: TGCGCCAGCAGCTTGTTGGGAATAGATCAGCCCCAGCATTTT. Based on the CDR3 plus reference TRBV5-1 and TRBJ1-5, the full variable domain is KAGVTQTPRYLIKTRGQQVTLSCSPISGHRSVSWYQQTPGQGLQFLFEYFSETQRNKGNFPGRFSGRQFSNSRSEMNVSTLELGDSALYLCASSLLGIDQPQHFGDGTRLSIL.

J is TRBJ2-3 and V is TRBV2; 10 bases are shared with TRBD1. Germline V gene sequence: CDR1 SNHLY, CDR2 FYNNEI. J lost 6 bases, V lost 5 bases, and 5 bases had no gene match. This CDR3 comprises 14 residues. The DNA for the CDR3 is TGTGCCAGCAGTTTCGACAGGGGGCGGGATACGCAGTATTTT. Protein product: CASSFDRGRDTQYF.